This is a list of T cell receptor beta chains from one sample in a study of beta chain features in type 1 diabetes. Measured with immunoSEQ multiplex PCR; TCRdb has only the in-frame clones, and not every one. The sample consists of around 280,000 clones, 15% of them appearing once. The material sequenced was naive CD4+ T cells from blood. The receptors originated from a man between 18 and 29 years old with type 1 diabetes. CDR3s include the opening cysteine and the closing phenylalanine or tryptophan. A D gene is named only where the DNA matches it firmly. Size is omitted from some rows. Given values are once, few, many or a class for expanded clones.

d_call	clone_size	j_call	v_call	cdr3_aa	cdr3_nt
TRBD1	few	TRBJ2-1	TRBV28	CASSPAQGLNHEQFF	TGTGCCAGCAGCCCCGCACAGGGGTTAAATCATGAGCAGTTCTTC
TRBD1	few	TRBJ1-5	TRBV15	CATSRPATGAQHF	TGTGCCACCAGCAGACCAGCTACAGGGGCCCAGCATTTT
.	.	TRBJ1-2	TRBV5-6	CASSLVQGWGGYTF	TGTGCCAGCAGCTTGGTACAGGGCTGGGGTGGCTACACCTTC
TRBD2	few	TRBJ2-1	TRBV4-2	CASSPTESGSVYEQFF	TGTGCCAGCAGCCCGACGGAGAGCGGGAGTGTCTATGAGCAGTTCTTC
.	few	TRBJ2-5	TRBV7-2	CASSWTVPQETQYF	TGTGCCAGCAGCTGGACAGTGCCCCAAGAGACCCAGTACTTC
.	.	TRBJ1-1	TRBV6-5	CASSFRSKAFF	TGTGCCAGCTCGTTCCGTTCTAAAGCTTTCTTT
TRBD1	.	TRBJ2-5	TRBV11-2	CASSLQGQETQYF	TGTGCCAGCAGCCTACAGGGACAGGAGACCCAGTACTTC
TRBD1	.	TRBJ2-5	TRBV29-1	CSVGTGYQETQYF	TGCAGCGTTGGGACAGGGTACCAAGAGACCCAGTACTTC
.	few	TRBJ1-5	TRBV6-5	CASKDKAANQPQHF	TGTGCCAGCAAGGACAAGGCGGCCAATCAGCCCCAGCATTTT
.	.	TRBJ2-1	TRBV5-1	CASQVISSYNEQFF	TGCGCCAGCCAGGTAATAAGCTCCTACAATGAGCAGTTCTTC